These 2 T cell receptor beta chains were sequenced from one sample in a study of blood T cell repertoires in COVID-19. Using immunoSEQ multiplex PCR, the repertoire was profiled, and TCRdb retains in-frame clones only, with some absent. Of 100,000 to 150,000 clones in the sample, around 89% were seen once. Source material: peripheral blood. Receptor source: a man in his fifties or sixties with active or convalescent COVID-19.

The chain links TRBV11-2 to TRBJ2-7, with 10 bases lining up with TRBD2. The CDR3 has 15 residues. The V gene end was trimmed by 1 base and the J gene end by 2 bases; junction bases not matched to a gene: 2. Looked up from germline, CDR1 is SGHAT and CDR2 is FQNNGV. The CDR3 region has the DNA TGTGCCAGCAGCTTAGGACTAGCGGGCCCCTACGAGCAGTACTTC. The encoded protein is CASSLGLAGPYEQYF.

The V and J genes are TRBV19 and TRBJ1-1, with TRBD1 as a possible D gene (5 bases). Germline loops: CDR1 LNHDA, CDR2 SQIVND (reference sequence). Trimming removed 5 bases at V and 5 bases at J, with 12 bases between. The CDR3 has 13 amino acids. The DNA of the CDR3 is TGTGCCAGTAGTTTGGCAGGGCGAACTGAAGCTTTCTTT. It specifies CASSLAGRTEAFF.